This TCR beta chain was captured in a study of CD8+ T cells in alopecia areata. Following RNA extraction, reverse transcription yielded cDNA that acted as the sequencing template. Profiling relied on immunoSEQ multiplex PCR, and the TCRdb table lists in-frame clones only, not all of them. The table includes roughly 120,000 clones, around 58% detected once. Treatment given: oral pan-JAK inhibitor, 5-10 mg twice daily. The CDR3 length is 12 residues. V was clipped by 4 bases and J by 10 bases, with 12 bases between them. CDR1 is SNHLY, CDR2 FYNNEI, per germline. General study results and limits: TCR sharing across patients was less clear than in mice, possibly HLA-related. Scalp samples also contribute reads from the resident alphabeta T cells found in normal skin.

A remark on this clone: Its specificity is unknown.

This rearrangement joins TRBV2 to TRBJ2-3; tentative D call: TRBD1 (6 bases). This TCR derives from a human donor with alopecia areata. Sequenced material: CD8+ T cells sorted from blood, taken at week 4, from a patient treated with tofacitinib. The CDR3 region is CASSGRTAAQYF. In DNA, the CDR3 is TGTGCCAGCAGTGGGCGGACAGCTGCGCAGTATTTT.